The 26 T cell receptor beta chains given below trace back to one sample, sequenced in a study of early T cells in non-severe SARS-CoV-2 infection. Using its own MiXCR run on the 5' RACE reads, TCRdb lists one record per CDR3 protein. The sample gives tens of thousands of distinct CDR3 sequences, roughly 14% of which show up once; under 0.75% is in the top ten. The sequencing sample was made of whole blood. These receptors were taken from an adult who was a healthcare worker with PCR-confirmed SARS-CoV-2 infection or an uninfected control (not recorded which).

The rearrangement links TRBV18 to TRBJ1-1, with a possible D match to TRBD1 (5 bases). CDR1 is KGHSH and CDR2 is LQKENI in the germline V gene. V dropped 3 bases and J dropped 5 bases, with 10 bases sitting between them. There are 13 residues in the CDR3. The CDR3: CASSPPGLTEAFF. The CDR3 DNA follows: TGTGCCAGCTCACCCCCAGGGTTGACTGAAGCTTTCTTT.

This clonotype was counted ten times or more. The J gene is TRBJ2-1, the V gene TRBV6-1; 9 nucleotides agree with TRBD1. Germline lookup yields CDR1 MNHNS and CDR2 SASEGT. The CDR3 extends over 12 amino acids. The junction had 2 bases not matched to a gene; V was cut back by 10 bases and J by 4 bases. The CDR3 spells CANGQGYNEQFF. The CDR3 DNA reads as TGTGCCAACGGACAGGGGTACAATGAGCAGTTCTTC.

This clonotype was observed a few times. This rearrangement joins TRBV20-1 to TRBJ1-2; 7 nucleotides line up with TRBD1. Looked up from germline, CDR1 is DFQATT and CDR2 is SNEGSKA (reference sequence). The V segment lost 5 bases and the J segment 5 bases; nucleotides outside the gene matches: 14. The CDR3 is 15 amino acids. The CDR3 DNA reads as TGCAGTGCTGCAGACAGGGCAGAGTTTTGGTATGGCTACACCTTC. Translated, it gives CSAADRAEFWYGYTF.

This clonotype was recorded a few times. The chain uses TRBV28 and TRBJ2-1; a possible D gene is TRBD1 (6 bases). Germline values: CDR1 MDHEN, CDR2 SYDVKM. CDR3 size: 15 residues. The V gene lost 7 bases and the J gene lost 3 bases, with 16 bases spanning the gap. The CDR3 spells CASNGGRSVYNEQFF. The CDR3 nucleotides are TGTGCCAGCAATGGGGGCCGGTCCGTCTACAATGAGCAGTTCTTC. Full variable domain (missing parts from reference TRBV28 and TRBJ2-1): DVKVTQSSRYLVKRTGEKVFLECVQDMDHENMFWYRQDPGLGLRLIYFSYDVKMKEKGDIPEGYSVSREKKERFSLILESASTNQTSMYLCASNGGRSVYNEQFFGPGTRLTVL.

V is TRBV2 and J is TRBJ1-1; D is perhaps TRBD1 (6 bases). The length of the CDR3 is 15 residues. In germline, CDR1 is SNHLY, CDR2 FYNNEI. Trimming removed 7 bases at V and 0 bases at J, with 15 bases between. The CDR3 nucleotides read TGTGCCAGCACGTTGACGGGGGCCATGAACACTGAAGCTTTCTTT. It is translated as CASTLTGAMNTEAFF. Filled out from reference TRBV2 and TRBJ1-1, the complete variable domain reads EPEVTQTPSHQVTQMGQEVILRCVPISNHLYFYWYRQILGQKVEFLVSFYNNEISEKSEIFDDQFSVERPDGSNFTLKIRSTKLEDSAMYFCASTLTGAMNTEAFFGQGTRLTVV.

The chain is built from TRBV24-1 and TRBJ2-1, with TRBD2 matching 7 bases. This CDR3 comprises 15 residues. CDR1 is KGHDR, CDR2 SFDVKD, per germline. J gave up 4 bases and V 0 bases, and 2 bases lay outside the gene matches. The CDR3: CATSDLGAGYNEQFF. The DNA for the CDR3 is TGTGCCACCAGTGATTTGGGAGCGGGGTACAATGAGCAGTTCTTC.

At least ten counts were recorded for this clonotype. The rearrangement joins TRBV6-5 to TRBJ1-6, with D possibly being TRBD1 (5 bases). The CDR3 loop spans 16 amino acids. V lost 5 bases and J lost 10, with 21 bases in between. Germline values: CDR1 MNHEY, CDR2 SVGAGI. CDR3 in amino acids: CASSATGTGIGSPLHF. The CDR3 DNA is TGTGCCAGCAGTGCAACCGGGACGGGGATAGGATCACCCCTCCACTTT.

The chain carries TRBV5-1 and TRBJ1-1; D is unclear. Germline-derived CDR1 and CDR2 are SGHRS and YFSETQ. The CDR3 has 13 residues. Trimming took 5 bases from V and 0 from J, leaving 8 bases between them. The CDR3 bases are TGCGCCAGCAGGCAAAACATGAACACTGAAGCTTTCTTT. Translating gives CASRQNMNTEAFF.

Comment on this clonotype: One end of the junction is discordant with germline, which a read error may explain. The gene calls are TRBV6-2 or TRBV6-3 and TRBJ2-2; 7 positions agree with TRBD1. CDR3 length: 15 amino acids. Germline CDR1 and CDR2: MNHEY and SVGEGT. The CDR3 protein is CASSHSRGRTGELFF. The DNA for the CDR3 is TGTGCCAGCAGTCACTCGAGGGGGCGAACCGGGGAGCTGTTTTTT.

As to this clonotype: Possible read error: a much larger clone is one base away. The chain uses TRBV6-5 and TRBJ1-2, with TRBD1 as a possible D gene (5 bases). Germline V gene sequence: CDR1 MNHEY, CDR2 SVGAGI. The CDR3 is made up of 14 amino acids. The CDR3 loop is CASSPQGGGYRYTF. CDR3 nucleotide sequence: TGTGCCAGCAGTCCTCAGGGAGGAGGCTATCGCTACACCTTC.

This clonotype was seen a few times. The chain uses TRBV30 and TRBJ1-1; tentative D call: TRBD1 (5 bases). The V end lost 0 bases, the J end lost 5 bases, and 13 bases lay between the germline ends. The germline V gene has CDR1 GTSNPN and CDR2 SVGIG (reference sequence). The CDR3 runs to 14 residues. The CDR3 here is CAWSVGPGRTEAFF. The CDR3 region has the DNA TGTGCCTGGAGTGTTGGTCCAGGGCGGACTGAAGCTTTCTTT.

This clonotype showed up just a few times. J is TRBJ1-2 and V is TRBV4-1; D is unresolved. CDR1 and CDR2 (germline): MGHRA, YSYEKL. The CDR3 extends over 16 amino acids. V was cut by 0 bases and J by 4 bases, with 15 bases left in between. The CDR3 spells CASSQEPPGPVYGYTF. The CDR3 nucleotides are TGCGCCAGCAGCCAAGAACCCCCAGGTCCAGTCTATGGCTACACCTTC.

This clonotype was counted a few times. The chain is built from TRBV5-6 and TRBJ2-5; 15 bases map to TRBD2. Germline lookup yields CDR1 SGHDT and CDR2 YYEEEE. Germline trimming cut 3 bases from V and 5 bases from J; bases unmatched to any gene: 5. There are 16 residues in the CDR3. As DNA, the CDR3 is TGTGCCAGCAGCTCGGGACTAGCGGGGGGCTCGGAGACCCAGTACTTC. It is translated as CASSSGLAGGSETQYF.

This clonotype has ten or more counts. The V and J genes are TRBV27 and TRBJ2-1; D is ambiguous. The CDR3 is made up of 13 amino acids. Germline-derived CDR1 and CDR2 are MNHEY and SMNVEV (reference sequence). V lost 4 bases, J lost 4 bases, and 8 bases lay in between. The DNA of the CDR3 is TGTGCCAGCAGTTCCCAAGGGTACAATGAGCAGTTCTTC. Amino acid sequence: CASSSQGYNEQFF.

The chain employs TRBV4-2 and TRBJ1-6, with unresolved D. The CDR3 extends over 15 amino acids. The V gene's germline CDR1 is LGHNA and CDR2 YNFKEQ. Deletions cut 2 bases from V and 7 bases from J, with 12 bases between. CDR3 DNA: TGTGCCAGCAGCCAAACCCATCTTGGGAATTCACCCCTCCACTTT. Translated: CASSQTHLGNSPLHF.

This clonotype came up a few times. V usage is TRBV10-3 and J usage is TRBJ2-7; possibly TRBD1 for D (6 bases). Germline-derived CDR1 and CDR2 are ENHRY and SYGVKD. Trimming left V 3 bases short and J 4 bases short, with 7 bases between. This CDR3 contains 12 residues. CDR3: CAISDRGYEQYV. CDR3 DNA: TGTGCCATCAGTGATAGGGGGTACGAGCAGTACGTC.

This clonotype occurred a few times. This sequence joins TRBV7-9 and TRBJ2-5, with 7 positions matching TRBD1. With 6 bases clipped from V and 3 bases from J, the junction kept 4 bases outside the gene matches. The V gene's germline CDR1 is SEHNR and CDR2 FQNEAQ (reference sequence). This CDR3 comprises 13 residues. Written as DNA, the CDR3 is TGTGCCAGCAGACGGGACAGTAAAGAGACCCAGTACTTC. Protein product: CASRRDSKETQYF.

CDR3 nucleotides: TGTGCCAGCAGCTTCCTAGCGGGGAAGGACAATGAGCAGTTCTTC. Its protein is CASSFLAGKDNEQFF. The genes are TRBV11-2 and TRBJ2-1; TRBD2 matches 9 bases. The germline gives CDR1 SGHAT, CDR2 FQNNGV. V dropped 3 bases and J dropped 5; count of bases not matched to a gene: 5. The CDR3 is made up of 15 amino acids.

This clonotype showed up just once. This chain uses TRBV20-1 with TRBJ1-1; D is unclear. Trimming stripped 0 bases from V and 0 bases from J, with 11 bases between. The CDR3 length is 15 residues. CDR1 DFQATT and CDR2 SNEGSKA come from the germline V gene (reference sequence). CDR3 amino acids: CSARDQGSLNTEAFF. Written as DNA, the CDR3 is TGCAGTGCTAGAGATCAAGGGTCGCTGAACACTGAAGCTTTCTTT.

V and J are TRBV2 and TRBJ1-3; D gene ambiguous. V was pared by 8 bases and J by 0 bases, with 5 bases between. From germline, CDR1 is SNHLY and CDR2 FYNNEI. This CDR3 spans 12 amino acids. CDR3 residues: CASEDSGNTIYF. In DNA form, the CDR3 reads TGTGCCAGCGAGGACTCTGGAAACACCATATATTTT.

This clonotype showed up many times. The chain uses TRBV15 and TRBJ2-7, with 9 bases that match TRBD2. J was trimmed by 5 bases and V by 6 bases; bases with no gene match: 5. Germline V lookup: CDR1 LNHNV, CDR2 YYDKDF (reference sequence). The length of the CDR3 is 13 residues. CDR3 DNA sequence: TGTGCCACCAGGATCAGCGGGGGGCACGAGCAGTACGTC. Protein: CATRISGGHEQYV.

This clonotype has a handful of counts. The V gene is TRBV7-2, the J gene TRBJ2-1; 7 bases are a match to TRBD2. V gave up 1 base and J gave up 5 bases; unmatched junction bases: 5. The length of the CDR3 is 15 residues. The germline V gene encodes CDR1 SGHTA and CDR2 FQGNSA. The CDR3 loop reads CASSLGGTTNNEQFF. Here the CDR3 DNA reads TGTGCCAGCAGCTTAGGTGGGACTACGAACAATGAGCAGTTCTTC. The full variable domain, its missing parts supplied by reference TRBV7-2 and TRBJ2-1, is GAGVSQSPSNKVTEKGKDVELRCDPISGHTALYWYRQSLGQGLEFLIYFQGNSAPDKSGLPSDRFSAERTGGSVSTLTIQRTQQEDSAVYLCASSLGGTTNNEQFFGPGTRLTVL.

The genes are TRBV12-3 or TRBV12-4 and TRBJ1-3; 7 nucleotides line up with TRBD1. CDR3 length equals 15 residues. V gave up 3 bases and J gave up 2 bases; unmatched junction bases: 4. The CDR3 is CASSFLDRTGNTIYF. The CDR3 DNA sequence: TGTGCCAGCAGTTTCCTGGACAGGACTGGAAACACCATATATTTT.

The J gene is TRBJ2-2, the V gene TRBV9, with 12 bases lining up with TRBD2. V trimming: 4 bases; J trimming: 4 bases; junction bases outside the gene matches: 11. Germline V CDR1 and CDR2: SGDLS, YYNGEE. The CDR3 is made up of 18 amino acids. The CDR3 bases are TGTGCCAGCAGCACGGGACTAGCGGGCACCCCAGGCACCGGGGAGCTGTTTTTT. Its protein is CASSTGLAGTPGTGELFF.

This clonotype has just a few counts. The chain carries TRBV20-1 and TRBJ1-1; 8 bases align to TRBD1. This CDR3 contains 11 residues. CDR1 and CDR2 (germline): DFQATT, SNEGSKA (reference sequence). The CDR3 loop is CRGTGGTEAFF. CDR3 bases: TGCAGGGGCACAGGGGGTACTGAAGCTTTCTTT.

This clonotype showed up just a few times. The V and J genes are TRBV4-2 and TRBJ2-2; 7 nucleotides match TRBD1. The CDR3 totals 14 residues. CDR1 LGHNA and CDR2 YNFKEQ come from the germline V gene. Losses at the gene ends were 4 bases for V and 7 bases for J; bases not matched to a gene: 6. For the CDR3, the DNA is TGTGCCAGCAGCCGAACAGGGGTTGGCGGGGAGCTGTTTTTT. This encodes CASSRTGVGGELFF.